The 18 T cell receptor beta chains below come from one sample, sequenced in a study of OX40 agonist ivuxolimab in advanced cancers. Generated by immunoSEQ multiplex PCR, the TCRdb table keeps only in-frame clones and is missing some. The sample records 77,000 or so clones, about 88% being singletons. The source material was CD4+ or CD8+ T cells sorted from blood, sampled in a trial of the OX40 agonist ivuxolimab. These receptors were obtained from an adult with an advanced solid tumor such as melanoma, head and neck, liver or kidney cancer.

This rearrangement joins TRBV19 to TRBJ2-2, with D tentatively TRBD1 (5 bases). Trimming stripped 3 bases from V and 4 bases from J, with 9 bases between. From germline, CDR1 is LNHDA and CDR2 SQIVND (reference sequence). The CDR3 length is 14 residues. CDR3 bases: TGTGCCAGTAGTATTATTAGGGGCACCGGGGAGCTGTTTTTT. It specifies CASSIIRGTGELFF.

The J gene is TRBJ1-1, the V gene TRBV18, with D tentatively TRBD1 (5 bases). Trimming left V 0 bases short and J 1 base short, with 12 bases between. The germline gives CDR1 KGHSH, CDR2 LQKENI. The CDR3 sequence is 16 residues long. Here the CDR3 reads CASSPPEGGANTEAFF. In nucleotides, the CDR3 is TGTGCCAGCTCACCACCGGAGGGAGGGGCGAACACTGAAGCTTTCTTT.

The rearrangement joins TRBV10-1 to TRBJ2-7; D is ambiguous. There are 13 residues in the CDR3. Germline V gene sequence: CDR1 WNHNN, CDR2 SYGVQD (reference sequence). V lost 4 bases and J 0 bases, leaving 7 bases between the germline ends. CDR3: CASSGQSSYEQYF. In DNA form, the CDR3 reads TGCGCCAGCAGTGGGCAGAGCTCCTACGAGCAGTACTTC.

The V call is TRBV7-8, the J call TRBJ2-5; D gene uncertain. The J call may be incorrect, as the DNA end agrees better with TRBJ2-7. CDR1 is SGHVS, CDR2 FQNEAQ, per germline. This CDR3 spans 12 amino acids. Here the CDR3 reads CASSFQFGEQYF. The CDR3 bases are TGTGCCAGCAGCTTTCAGTTTGGCGAGCAGTACTTC.

CDR3 sequence (DNA): TGCAGCGTGGCCGGGACAGGGACCCTCTCTGGAAACACCATATATTTT. Amino acids: CSVAGTGTLSGNTIYF. The V call is TRBV29-1, the J call TRBJ1-3, with 9 bases identical to TRBD1. V was pared by 6 bases and J by 0 bases, with 9 bases of the junction left unmatched. CDR1 and CDR2 from the germline V gene are SQVTM and ANQGSEA. The CDR3 has 16 residues.

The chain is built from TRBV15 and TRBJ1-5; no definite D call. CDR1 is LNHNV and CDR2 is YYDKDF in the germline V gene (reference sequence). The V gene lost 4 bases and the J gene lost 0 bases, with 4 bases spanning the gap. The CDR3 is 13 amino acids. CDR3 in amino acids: CATSIASNQPQHF. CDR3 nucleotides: TGTGCCACCAGCATCGCTAGCAATCAGCCCCAGCATTTT.

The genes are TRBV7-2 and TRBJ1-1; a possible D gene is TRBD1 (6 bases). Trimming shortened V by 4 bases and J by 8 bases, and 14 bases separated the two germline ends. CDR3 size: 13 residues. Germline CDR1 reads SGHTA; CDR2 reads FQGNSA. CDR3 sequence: CASSSFGGGEAFF. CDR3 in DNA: TGTGCCAGCAGCTCCTTTGGAGGGGGAGAAGCTTTCTTT.

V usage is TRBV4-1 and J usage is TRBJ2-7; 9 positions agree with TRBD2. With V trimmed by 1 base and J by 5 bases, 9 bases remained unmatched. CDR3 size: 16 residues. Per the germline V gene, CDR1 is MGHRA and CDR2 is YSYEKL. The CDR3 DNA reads TGCGCCAGCAGCCAAGCCCTAGCGGGATCGAAAGACGAGCAGTACTTC. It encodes CASSQALAGSKDEQYF.

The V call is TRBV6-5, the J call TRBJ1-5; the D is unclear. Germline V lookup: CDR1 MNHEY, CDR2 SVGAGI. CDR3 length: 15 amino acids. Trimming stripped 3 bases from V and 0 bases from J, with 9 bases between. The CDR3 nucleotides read TGTGCCAGCAGTTATAACGGGGTTAGCAATCAGCCCCAGCATTTT. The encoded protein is CASSYNGVSNQPQHF.

Here the CDR3 DNA reads TGTGCCAGCAAGTTCAGGCAGACTGAAGCTTTCTTT. Translation gives CASKFRQTEAFF. This rearrangement joins TRBV6-6 to TRBJ1-1; unclear D gene. Germline V gives CDR1 MNHNY, CDR2 SVGAGI (reference sequence). Trimming stripped 7 bases from V and 5 bases from J, with 11 bases between. The CDR3 is 12 residues long.

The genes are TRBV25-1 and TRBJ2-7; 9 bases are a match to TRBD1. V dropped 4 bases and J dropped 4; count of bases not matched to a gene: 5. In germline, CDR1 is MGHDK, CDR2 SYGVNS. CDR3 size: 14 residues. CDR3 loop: CASSADRGFYEQYF. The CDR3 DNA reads TGTGCCAGCAGTGCGGACAGGGGATTTTACGAGCAGTACTTC.

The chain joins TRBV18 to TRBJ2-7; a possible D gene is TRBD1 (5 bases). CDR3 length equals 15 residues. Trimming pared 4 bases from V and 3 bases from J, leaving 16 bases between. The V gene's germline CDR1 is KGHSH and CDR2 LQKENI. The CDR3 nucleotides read TGTGCCAGCTCACTCGCGATCGCAGGGATCTACGAGCAGTACTTC. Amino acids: CASSLAIAGIYEQYF.

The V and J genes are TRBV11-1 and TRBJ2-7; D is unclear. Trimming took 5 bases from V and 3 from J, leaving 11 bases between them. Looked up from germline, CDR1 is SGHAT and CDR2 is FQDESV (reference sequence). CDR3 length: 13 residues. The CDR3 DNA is TGTGCCAGCAGCCCCGGTCTGGACTACGAGCAGTACTTC. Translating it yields CASSPGLDYEQYF.

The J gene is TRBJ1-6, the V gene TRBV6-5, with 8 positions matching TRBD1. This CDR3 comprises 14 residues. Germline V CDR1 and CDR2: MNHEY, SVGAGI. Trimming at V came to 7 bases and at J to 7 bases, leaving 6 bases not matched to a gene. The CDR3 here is CASNNRGSNSPLHF. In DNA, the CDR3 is TGTGCCAGCAACAACAGGGGGTCGAATTCACCCCTCCACTTT.

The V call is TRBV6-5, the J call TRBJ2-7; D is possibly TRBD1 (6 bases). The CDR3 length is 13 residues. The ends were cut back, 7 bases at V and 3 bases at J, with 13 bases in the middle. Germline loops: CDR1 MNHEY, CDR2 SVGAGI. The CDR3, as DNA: TGTGCCAGCACCCGGCAGGGGATCTACGAGCAGTACTTC. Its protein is CASTRQGIYEQYF.

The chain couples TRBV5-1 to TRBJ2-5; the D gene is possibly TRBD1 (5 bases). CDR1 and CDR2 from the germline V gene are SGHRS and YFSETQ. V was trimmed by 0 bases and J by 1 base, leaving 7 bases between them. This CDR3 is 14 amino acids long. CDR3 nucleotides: TGCGCCAGCAGCTTGGGACAGAGCCAAGAGACCCAGTACTTC. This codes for CASSLGQSQETQYF. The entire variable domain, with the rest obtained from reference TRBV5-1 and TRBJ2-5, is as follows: KAGVTQTPRYLIKTRGQQVTLSCSPISGHRSVSWYQQTPGQGLQFLFEYFSETQRNKGNFPGRFSGRQFSNSRSEMNVSTLELGDSALYLCASSLGQSQETQYFGPGTRLLVL.

CDR3 bases: TGTGCCAGCAGCTTAACAGGGGCCAACGTCCTGACTTTC. This encodes CASSLTGANVLTF. The chain recombines TRBV7-3 with TRBJ2-6; D unclear. Germline V lookup: CDR1 SGHTA, CDR2 FQGTGA. This CDR3 region has 13 residues. Trimming pared 0 bases from V and 4 bases from J, leaving 1 base between.

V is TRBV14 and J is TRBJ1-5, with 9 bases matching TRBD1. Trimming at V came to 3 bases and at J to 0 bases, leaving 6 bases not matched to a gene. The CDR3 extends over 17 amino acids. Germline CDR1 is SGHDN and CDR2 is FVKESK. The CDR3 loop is CASSQPGQGPSNQPQHF. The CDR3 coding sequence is TGTGCCAGCAGCCAGCCGGGACAGGGTCCTAGCAATCAGCCCCAGCATTTT.